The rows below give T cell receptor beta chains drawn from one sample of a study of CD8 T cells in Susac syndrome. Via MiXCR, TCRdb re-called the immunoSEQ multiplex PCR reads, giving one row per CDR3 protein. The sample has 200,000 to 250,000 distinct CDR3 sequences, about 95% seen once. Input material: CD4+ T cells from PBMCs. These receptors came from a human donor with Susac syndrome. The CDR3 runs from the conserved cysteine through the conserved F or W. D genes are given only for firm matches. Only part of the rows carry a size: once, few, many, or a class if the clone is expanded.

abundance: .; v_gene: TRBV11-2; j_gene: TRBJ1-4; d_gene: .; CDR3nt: TGTGCCAGCAGCTTAGGAATTAATGAAAAACTGTTTTTT; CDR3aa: CASSLGINEKLFF
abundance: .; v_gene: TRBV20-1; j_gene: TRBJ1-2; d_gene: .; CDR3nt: TGCTCACAGATGACCTTGAGGGGCTACACCTTC; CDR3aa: CSQMTLRGYTF
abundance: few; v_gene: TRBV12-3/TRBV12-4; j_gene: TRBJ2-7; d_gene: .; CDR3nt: TGTGCCAGCTCCCCCGAAGGTTACGAGCAGTACTTC; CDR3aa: CASSPEGYEQYF
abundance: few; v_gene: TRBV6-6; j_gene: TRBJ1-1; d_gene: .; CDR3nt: TGTGCCAGCAGTCCCCTCGGGGAGAACACTGAAGCTTTCTTT; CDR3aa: CASSPLGENTEAFF
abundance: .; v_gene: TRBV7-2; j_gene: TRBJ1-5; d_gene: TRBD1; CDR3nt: TGTGCCAGCAGCTTAGTGGCCGGGACAGGGGGCGGTCCCCAGCATTTT; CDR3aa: CASSLVAGTGGGPQHF
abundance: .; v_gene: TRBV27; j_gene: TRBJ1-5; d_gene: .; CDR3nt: TGTGCCAGCAGTTTAAACGGGTTGGGCAATCAGCCCCAGCATTTT; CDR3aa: CASSLNGLGNQPQHF
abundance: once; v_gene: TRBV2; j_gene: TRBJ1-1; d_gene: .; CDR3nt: TGTGCCAGCAGTGTTCCGGATCTGACGAACACTGAAGCTTTCTTT; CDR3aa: CASSVPDLTNTEAFF
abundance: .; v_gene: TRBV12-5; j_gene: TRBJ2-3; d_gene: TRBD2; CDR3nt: TGTGCTAGTGCCCTGGGACTAGCGGGGCGAGATACGCAGTATTTT; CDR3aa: CASALGLAGRDTQYF
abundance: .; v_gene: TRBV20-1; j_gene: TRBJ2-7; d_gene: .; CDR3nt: TGCAGTGCTAGGGTGGCAGGTATCCACGAGCAGTACTTC; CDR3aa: CSARVAGIHEQYF
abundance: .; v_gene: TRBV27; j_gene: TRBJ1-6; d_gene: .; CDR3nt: TGTGCCAGCAGTTTAAGGACAGACCCCTCACCCCTCCACTTT; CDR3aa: CASSLRTDPSPLHF
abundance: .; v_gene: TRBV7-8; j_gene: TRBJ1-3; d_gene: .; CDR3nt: TGTGCCAGCACGCCAGCCGGGGTCGCCGGAAACACCATATATTTT; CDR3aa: CASTPAGVAGNTIYF
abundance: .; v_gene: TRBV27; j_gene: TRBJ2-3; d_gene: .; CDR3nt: TGTGCCAGCAGTTTGAGGGGCCAGACAGATACGCAGTATTTT; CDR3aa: CASSLRGQTDTQYF
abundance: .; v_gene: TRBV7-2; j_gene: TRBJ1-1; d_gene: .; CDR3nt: TGTGCCAGCAGCTTAAACAGGGTGGTGAACACTGAAGCTTTCTTT; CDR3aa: CASSLNRVVNTEAFF
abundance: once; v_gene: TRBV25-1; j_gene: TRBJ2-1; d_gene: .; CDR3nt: TGTGCCAGCAGTGCCCGGGGCGGGTCTAATGAGCAGTTCTTC; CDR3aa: CASSARGGSNEQFF
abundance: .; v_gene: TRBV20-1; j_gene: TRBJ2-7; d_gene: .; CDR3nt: TGCAGTGCTAGAGATATGCGGGAACCCTCCTACGAGCAGTACTTC; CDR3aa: CSARDMREPSYEQYF
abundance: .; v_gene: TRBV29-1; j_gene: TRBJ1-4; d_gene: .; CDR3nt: TGCAGCGTCCGGACAGCTCCTAATGAAAAACTGTTTTTT; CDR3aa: CSVRTAPNEKLFF
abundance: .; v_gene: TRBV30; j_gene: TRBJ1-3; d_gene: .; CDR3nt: TGTGCCTGGACAGGGGATGGAAACACCATATATTTT; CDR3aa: CAWTGDGNTIYF
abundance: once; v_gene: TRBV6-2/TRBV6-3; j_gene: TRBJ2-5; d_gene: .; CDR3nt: TGTGCCAGCAGTCATGGAGAAGAGACCCAGTACTTC; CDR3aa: CASSHGEETQYF
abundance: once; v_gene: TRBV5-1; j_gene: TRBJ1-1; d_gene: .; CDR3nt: TGCGCCAGCAGTCACGACATCCGAGCACGTGAGAACACTGAAGCTTTCTTT; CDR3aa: CASSHDIRARENTEAFF
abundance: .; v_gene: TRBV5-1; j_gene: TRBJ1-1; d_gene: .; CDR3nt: TGCGCCAGCACCATAGGAGGCCGAGAACAAGAAGCTTTCTTT; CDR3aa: CASTIGGREQEAFF
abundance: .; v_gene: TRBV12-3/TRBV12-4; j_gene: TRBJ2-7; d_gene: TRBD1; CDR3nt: TGTGCCAGCAGTCACCTGGGACAGGGATCCTACGAGCAGTACTTC; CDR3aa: CASSHLGQGSYEQYF
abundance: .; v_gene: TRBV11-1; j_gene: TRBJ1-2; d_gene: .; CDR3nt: TGTGCCAGCAGCTCCGACAGAACTAACTATGGCTACACCTTC; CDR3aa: CASSSDRTNYGYTF